The TCR beta chain under discussion was sequenced for a study of beta chain features in type 1 diabetes. The wider study: Age and gender were similar between patients and healthy donors, as were cell yields.

The entirety of the isolated RNA underwent reverse transcription, so expressed TCRB transcripts were sequenced. Sequenced by immunoSEQ multiplex PCR; TCRdb stores in-frame clones only, minus some. The table includes almost 350,000 clones, around 7.6% detected once. Notes on the study in general: Still unanswered here is whether HLA type influences TCRB rearrangement. More deletions and fewer insertions at VDJ junctions were found in patients with type 1 diabetes.

This CDR3 is 13 amino acids long. J was trimmed by 6 bases and V by 7 bases; bases with no gene match: 8. The germline V gene encodes CDR1 ENHRY and CDR2 SYGVKD. This clone was seen more than once but under ten times. Its antigen is as yet unknown. V usage is TRBV10-3 and J usage is TRBJ2-7; 8 bases fit TRBD2. The receptor comes from a woman aged 18-29 years in good health. Sample: central memory CD4+ T cells from blood. The CDR3 nucleotides read TGTGCCATCAAACCGGGAGGGGGAAGCGAGCAGTACTTC. It translates to CAIKPGGGSEQYF.